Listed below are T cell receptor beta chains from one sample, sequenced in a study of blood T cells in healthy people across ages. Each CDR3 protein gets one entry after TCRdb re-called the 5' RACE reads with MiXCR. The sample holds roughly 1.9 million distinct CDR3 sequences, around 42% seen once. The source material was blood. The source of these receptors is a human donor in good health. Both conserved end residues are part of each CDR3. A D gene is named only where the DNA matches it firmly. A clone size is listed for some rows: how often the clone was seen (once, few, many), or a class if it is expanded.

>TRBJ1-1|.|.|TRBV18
CASSTGGVAEAFF
TGTGCCAGCTCAACCGGGGGAGTGGCTGAAGCTTTCTTT
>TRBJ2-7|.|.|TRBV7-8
CASSSWRTYEQYF
TGTGCCAGCAGCTCCTGGAGAACCTACGAGCAGTACTTC
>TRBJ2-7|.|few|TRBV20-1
CSARSRAYEQYF
TGCAGTGCTAGAAGCAGGGCCTACGAGCAGTACTTC
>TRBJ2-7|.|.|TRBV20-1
CSARGRGNHGDEQYF
TGCAGTGCTAGAGGCCGGGGGAACCATGGGGACGAGCAGTACTTC
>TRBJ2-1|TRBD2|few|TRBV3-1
CASTATSGSYNEQFF
TGTGCCAGCACCGCGACTAGCGGCTCCTACAATGAGCAGTTCTTC
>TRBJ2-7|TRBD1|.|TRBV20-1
CSARDTGGYTYEQYF
TGCAGTGCTAGAGACACAGGGGGCTATACCTACGAGCAGTACTTC
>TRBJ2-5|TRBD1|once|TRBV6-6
CVSRRDRGETQYF
TGTGTCAGCAGAAGAGACAGGGGCGAGACCCAGTACTTC
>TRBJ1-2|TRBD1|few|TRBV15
CATSRPQGSGYGYTF
TGTGCCACCAGCAGACCACAGGGGTCGGGCTATGGCTACACCTTC
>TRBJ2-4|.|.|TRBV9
CASSVAPRGKNIQYF
TGTGCCAGCAGCGTAGCCCCCCGAGGGAAAAACATTCAGTACTTC
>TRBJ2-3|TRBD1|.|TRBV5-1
CASSFQSGTGSDTQYF
TGCGCCAGCAGCTTTCAATCCGGGACAGGGTCAGATACGCAGTATTTT
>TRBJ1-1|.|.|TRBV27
CASSFSRSNTEAFF
TGTGCCAGCAGTTTCTCCCGTTCGAACACTGAAGCTTTCTTT
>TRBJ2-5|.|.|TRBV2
CASKVVLPGTQYF
TGTGCCAGCAAGGTGGTTCTGCCGGGGACCCAGTACTTC
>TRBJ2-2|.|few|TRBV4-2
CASSQADYTGELFF
TGTGCCAGCAGCCAAGCAGACTACACCGGGGAGCTGTTTTTT
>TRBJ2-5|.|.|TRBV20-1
CSAREPRGAPQETQYF
TGCAGTGCTAGAGAGCCCAGGGGTGCCCCCCAAGAGACCCAGTACTTC
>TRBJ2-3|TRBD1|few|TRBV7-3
CASSPQGAVDTQYF
TGTGCCAGCAGCCCCCAGGGGGCGGTGGATACGCAGTATTTT
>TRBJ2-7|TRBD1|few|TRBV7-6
CASSHIPGQGPHEQYF
TGTGCCAGCAGCCATATACCGGGACAGGGACCACACGAGCAGTACTTC
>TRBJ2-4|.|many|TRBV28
CASSFRGIQYF
TGTGCCAGCAGTTTCCGAGGCATTCAGTACTTC
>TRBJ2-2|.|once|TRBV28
CASSSSWGGAGELFF
TGTGCCAGCAGTTCTTCCTGGGGCGGCGCCGGGGAGCTGTTTTTT
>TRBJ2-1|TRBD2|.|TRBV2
CASRRTSGGAEFF
TGTGCCAGCCGTCGGACTAGCGGGGGGGCAGAGTTCTTC
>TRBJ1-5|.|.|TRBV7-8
CASSLNGGEGDQPQHF
TGTGCCAGCAGCTTAAATGGAGGGGAGGGAGATCAGCCCCAGCATTTT
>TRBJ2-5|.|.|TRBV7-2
CASSLVRRVEETQYF
TGTGCCAGCAGCTTAGTTAGGAGGGTCGAAGAGACCCAGTACTTC
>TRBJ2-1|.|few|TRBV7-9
CASSLAFAGAQTNEQFF
TGTGCCAGCAGCTTAGCATTTGCGGGGGCTCAAACGAATGAGCAGTTCTTC
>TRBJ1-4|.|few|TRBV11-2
CASRSAAGGVNEKLFF
TGTGCCAGCCGGTCCGCGGCGGGAGGGGTGAATGAAAAACTGTTTTTT
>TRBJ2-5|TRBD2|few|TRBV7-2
CASSLVASGVVGETQYF
TGTGCCAGCAGCTTAGTTGCTAGCGGGGTTGTCGGAGAGACCCAGTACTTC
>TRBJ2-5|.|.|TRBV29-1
CSVIVTGKETQYF
TGCAGCGTTATCGTAACAGGGAAAGAGACCCAGTACTTC
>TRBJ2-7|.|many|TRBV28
CASRGGHYEQYF
TGTGCCAGCAGAGGGGGTCACTACGAGCAGTACTTC
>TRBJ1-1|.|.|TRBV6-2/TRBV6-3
CASSSGRVTEAFF
TGTGCCAGCAGTTCGGGGAGGGTAACTGAAGCTTTCTTT
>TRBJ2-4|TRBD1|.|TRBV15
CVTSPYRGRNIQYF
TGTGTCACCAGCCCTTACAGGGGGAGGAACATTCAGTACTTC
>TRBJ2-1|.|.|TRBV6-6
CASSYEQGYNEQFF
TGTGCCAGCAGTTACGAGCAAGGGTACAATGAGCAGTTCTTC
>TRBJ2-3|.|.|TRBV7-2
CASSLTRGDTQYF
TGTGCCAGCAGTCTCACCAGAGGGGATACGCAGTATTTT
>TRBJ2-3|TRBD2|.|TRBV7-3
CASSLGLAGPDTQYF
TGTGCCAGCAGCTTGGGACTAGCGGGGCCAGATACGCAGTATTTT
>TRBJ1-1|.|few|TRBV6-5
CASQRGGGYTEAFF
TGTGCCAGCCAGCGGGGGGGCGGCTACACTGAAGCTTTCTTT
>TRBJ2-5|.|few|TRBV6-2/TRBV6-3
CASSTQGGRETQYF
TGTGCCAGCAGCACACAGGGGGGGAGAGAGACCCAGTACTTC